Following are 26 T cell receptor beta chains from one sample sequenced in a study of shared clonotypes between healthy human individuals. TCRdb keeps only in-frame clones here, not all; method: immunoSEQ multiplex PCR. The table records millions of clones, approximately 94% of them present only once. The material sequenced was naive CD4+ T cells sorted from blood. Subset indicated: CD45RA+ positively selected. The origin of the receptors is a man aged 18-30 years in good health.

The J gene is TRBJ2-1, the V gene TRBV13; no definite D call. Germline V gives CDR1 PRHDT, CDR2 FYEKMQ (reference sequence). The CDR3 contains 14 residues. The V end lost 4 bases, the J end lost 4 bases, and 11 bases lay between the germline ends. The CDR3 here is CASSSRTLYNEQFF. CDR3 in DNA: TGTGCCAGCAGCTCCCGGACCCTTTACAATGAGCAGTTCTTC.

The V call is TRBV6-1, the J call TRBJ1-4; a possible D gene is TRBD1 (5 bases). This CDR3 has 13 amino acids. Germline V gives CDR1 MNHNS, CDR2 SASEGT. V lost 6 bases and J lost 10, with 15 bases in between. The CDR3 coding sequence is TGTGCCAGCAGAGAGCAGATGGGGGGAAAACTGTTTTTT. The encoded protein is CASREQMGGKLFF.

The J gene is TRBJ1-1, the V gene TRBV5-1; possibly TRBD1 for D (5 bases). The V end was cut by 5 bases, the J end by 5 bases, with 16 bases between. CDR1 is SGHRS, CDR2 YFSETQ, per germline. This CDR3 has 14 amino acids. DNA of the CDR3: TGCGCCAGCAGTTTACAGGTGGCGGGGACTGAAGCTTTCTTT. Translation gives CASSLQVAGTEAFF.

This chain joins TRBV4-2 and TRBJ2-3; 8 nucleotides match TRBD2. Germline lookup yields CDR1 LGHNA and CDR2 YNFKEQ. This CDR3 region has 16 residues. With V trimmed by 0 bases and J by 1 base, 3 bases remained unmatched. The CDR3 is CASSQDRRGGTDTQYF. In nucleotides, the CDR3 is TGTGCCAGCAGCCAAGATAGGCGGGGGGGCACAGATACGCAGTATTTT.

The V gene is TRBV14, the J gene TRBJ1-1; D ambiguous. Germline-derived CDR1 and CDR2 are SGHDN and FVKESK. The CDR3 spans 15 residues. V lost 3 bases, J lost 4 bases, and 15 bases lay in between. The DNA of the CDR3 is TGTGCCAGCAGCCATCTCGGTACGGCGAGCACTGAAGCTTTCTTT. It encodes CASSHLGTASTEAFF.

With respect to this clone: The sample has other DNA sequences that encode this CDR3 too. The CDR3 reads CASSLGQPNQPQHF. In nucleotides, the CDR3 is TGCGCCAGCAGCTTGGGACAGCCCAATCAGCCCCAGCATTTT. This rearrangement joins TRBV5-1 to TRBJ1-5; D perhaps matches TRBD1 (5 bases). This CDR3 comprises 14 residues. Germline lookup yields CDR1 SGHRS and CDR2 YFSETQ. V was pared by 0 bases and J by 3 bases, with 7 bases between.

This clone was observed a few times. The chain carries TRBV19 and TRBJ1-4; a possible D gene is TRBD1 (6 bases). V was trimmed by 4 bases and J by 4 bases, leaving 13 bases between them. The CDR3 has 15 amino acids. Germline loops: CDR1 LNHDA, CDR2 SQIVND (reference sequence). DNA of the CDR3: TGTGCCAGTAGTACCGTACAGGGTCTTAATGAAAAACTGTTTTTT. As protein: CASSTVQGLNEKLFF.

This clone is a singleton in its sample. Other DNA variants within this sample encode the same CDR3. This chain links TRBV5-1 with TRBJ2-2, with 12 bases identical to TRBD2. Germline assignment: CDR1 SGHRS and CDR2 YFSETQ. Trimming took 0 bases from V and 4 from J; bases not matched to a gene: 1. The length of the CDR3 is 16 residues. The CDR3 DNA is TGCGCCAGCAGCTTGGGACTAGCGGGAGTCACCGGGGAGCTGTTTTTT. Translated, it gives CASSLGLAGVTGELFF. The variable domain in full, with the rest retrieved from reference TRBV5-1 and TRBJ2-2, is KAGVTQTPRYLIKTRGQQVTLSCSPISGHRSVSWYQQTPGQGLQFLFEYFSETQRNKGNFPGRFSGRQFSNSRSEMNVSTLELGDSALYLCASSLGLAGVTGELFFGEGSRLTVL.

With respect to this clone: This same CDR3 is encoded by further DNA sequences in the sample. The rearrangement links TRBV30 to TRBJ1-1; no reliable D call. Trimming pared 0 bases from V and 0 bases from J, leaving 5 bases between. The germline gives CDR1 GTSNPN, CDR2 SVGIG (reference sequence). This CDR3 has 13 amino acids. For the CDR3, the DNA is TGTGCCTGGAGTGTACAGATGAACACTGAAGCTTTCTTT. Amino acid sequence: CAWSVQMNTEAFF.

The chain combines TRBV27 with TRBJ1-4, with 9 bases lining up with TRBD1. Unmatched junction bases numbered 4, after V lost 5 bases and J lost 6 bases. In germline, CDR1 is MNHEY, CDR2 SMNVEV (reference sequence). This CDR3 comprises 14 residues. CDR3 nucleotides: TGTGCCAGCAGTCCCGGGACAGGGCATGAAAAACTGTTTTTT. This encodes CASSPGTGHEKLFF.

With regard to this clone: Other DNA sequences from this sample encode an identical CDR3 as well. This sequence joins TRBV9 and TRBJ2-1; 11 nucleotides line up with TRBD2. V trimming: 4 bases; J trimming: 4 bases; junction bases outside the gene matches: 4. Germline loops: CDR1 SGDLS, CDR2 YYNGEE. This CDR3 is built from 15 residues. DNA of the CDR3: TGTGCCAGCAGCTTGCTAGCGGGAGGTTACAATGAGCAGTTCTTC. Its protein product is CASSLLAGGYNEQFF.

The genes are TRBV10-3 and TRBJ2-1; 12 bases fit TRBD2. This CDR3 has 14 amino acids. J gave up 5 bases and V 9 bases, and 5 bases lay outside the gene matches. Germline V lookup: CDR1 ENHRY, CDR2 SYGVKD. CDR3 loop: CAMKTSGGHNEQFF. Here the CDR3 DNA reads TGTGCCATGAAGACTAGCGGGGGCCACAATGAGCAGTTCTTC.

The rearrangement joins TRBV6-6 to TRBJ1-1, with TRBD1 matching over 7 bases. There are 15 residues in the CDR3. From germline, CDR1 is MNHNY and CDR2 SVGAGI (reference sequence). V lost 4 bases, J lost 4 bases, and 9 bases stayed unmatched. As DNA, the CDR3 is TGTGCCAGCAGTTTACAGGGGATAGGGTCCACTGAAGCTTTCTTT. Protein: CASSLQGIGSTEAFF.

The CDR3 DNA reads as TGTGCCAGCAGCACTCGCGGCTATGGACAGGCTTCCTACGAGCAGTACTTC. It is translated as CASSTRGYGQASYEQYF. V is TRBV7-2 and J is TRBJ2-7; 7 bases fit TRBD1. Germline-derived CDR1 and CDR2 are SGHTA and FQGNSA. V lost 5 bases, J lost 1 base, and 14 bases stayed unmatched. The CDR3 extends over 17 amino acids.

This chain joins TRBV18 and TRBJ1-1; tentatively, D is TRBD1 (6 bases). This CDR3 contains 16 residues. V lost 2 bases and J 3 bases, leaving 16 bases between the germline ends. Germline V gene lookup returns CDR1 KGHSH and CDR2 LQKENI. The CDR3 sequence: CASSPVGGRVDTEAFF. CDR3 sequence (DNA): TGTGCCAGCTCACCAGTGGGGGGCAGGGTGGACACTGAAGCTTTCTTT. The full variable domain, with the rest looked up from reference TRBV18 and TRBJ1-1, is NAGVMQNPRHLVRRRGQEARLRCSPMKGHSHVYWYRQLPEEGLKFMVYLQKENIIDESGMPKERFSAEFPKEGPSILRIQQVVRGDSAAYFCASSPVGGRVDTEAFFGQGTRLTVV.

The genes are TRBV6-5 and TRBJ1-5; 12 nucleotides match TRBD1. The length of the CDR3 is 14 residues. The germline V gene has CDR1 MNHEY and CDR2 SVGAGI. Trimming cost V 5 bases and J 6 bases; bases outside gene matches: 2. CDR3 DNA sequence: TGTGCCAGCAGTGGGGACAGGGGGCTTCAGCCCCAGCATTTT. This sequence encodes CASSGDRGLQPQHF.

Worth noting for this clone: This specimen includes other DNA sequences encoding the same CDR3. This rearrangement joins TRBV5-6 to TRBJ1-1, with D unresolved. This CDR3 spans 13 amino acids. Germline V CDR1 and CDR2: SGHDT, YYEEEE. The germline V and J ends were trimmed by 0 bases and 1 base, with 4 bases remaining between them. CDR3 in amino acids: CASSLGRNTEAFF. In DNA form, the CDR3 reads TGTGCCAGCAGCTTGGGGCGGAACACTGAAGCTTTCTTT.

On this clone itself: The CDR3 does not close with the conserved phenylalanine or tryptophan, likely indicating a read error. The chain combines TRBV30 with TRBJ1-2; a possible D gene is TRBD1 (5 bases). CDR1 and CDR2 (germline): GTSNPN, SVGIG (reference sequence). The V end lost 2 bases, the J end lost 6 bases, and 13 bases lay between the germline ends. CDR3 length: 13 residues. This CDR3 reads CAWSQGFVDGYTL. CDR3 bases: TGTGCCTGGAGTCAGGGATTCGTGGATGGCTACACCCTC.

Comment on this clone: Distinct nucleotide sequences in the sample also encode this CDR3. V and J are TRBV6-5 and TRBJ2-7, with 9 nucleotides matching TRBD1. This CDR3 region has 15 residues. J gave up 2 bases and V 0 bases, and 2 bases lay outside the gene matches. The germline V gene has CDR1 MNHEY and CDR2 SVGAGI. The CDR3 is CASSYSGQGTYEQYF. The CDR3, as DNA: TGTGCCAGCAGTTACTCAGGACAGGGGACCTACGAGCAGTACTTC.

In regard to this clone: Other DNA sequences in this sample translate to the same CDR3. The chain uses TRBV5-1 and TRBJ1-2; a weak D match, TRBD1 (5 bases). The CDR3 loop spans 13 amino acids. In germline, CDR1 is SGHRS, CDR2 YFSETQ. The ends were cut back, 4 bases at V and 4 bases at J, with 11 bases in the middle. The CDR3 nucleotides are TGCGCCAGCAGCCCCGGGACGGCCTATGGCTACACCTTC. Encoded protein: CASSPGTAYGYTF. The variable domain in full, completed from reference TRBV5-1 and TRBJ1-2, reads KAGVTQTPRYLIKTRGQQVTLSCSPISGHRSVSWYQQTPGQGLQFLFEYFSETQRNKGNFPGRFSGRQFSNSRSEMNVSTLELGDSALYLCASSPGTAYGYTFGSGTRLTVV.

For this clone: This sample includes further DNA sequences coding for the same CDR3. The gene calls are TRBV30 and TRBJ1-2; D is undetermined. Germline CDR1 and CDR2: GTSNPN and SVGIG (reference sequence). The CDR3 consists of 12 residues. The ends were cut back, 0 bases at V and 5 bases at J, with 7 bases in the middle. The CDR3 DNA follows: TGTGCCTGGAGTGTAACTGAGTATGGCTACACCTTC. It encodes CAWSVTEYGYTF.

This CDR3 reads CAISNGIFKDEKLFF. The CDR3 coding sequence is TGTGCCATCAGTAACGGCATCTTCAAGGATGAAAAACTGTTTTTT. The V call is TRBV10-3, the J call TRBJ1-4; D remains unclear. V dropped 5 bases and J dropped 6 bases, with 16 bases sitting between them. This CDR3 contains 15 residues. Germline V gives CDR1 ENHRY, CDR2 SYGVKD.

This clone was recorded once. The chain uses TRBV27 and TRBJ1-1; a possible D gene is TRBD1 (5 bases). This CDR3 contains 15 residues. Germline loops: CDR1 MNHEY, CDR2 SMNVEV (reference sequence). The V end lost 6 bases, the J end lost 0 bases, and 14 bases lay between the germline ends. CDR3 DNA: TGTGCCAGCAGACCGGTGAGGGGAATGAACACTGAAGCTTTCTTT. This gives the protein CASRPVRGMNTEAFF.

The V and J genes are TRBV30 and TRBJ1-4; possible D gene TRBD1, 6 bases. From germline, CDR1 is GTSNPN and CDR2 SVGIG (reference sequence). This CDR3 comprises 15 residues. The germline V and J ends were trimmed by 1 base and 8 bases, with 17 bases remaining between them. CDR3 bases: TGTGCCTGGAGTGCCCCTCGGGGGGGGGCCGAAAAACTGTTTTTT. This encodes CAWSAPRGGAEKLFF.

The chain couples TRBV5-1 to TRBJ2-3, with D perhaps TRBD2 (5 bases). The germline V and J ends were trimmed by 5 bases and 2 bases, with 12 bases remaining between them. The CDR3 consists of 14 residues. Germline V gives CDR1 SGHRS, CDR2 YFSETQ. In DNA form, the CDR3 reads TGCGCCAGCAGTCCCGGGGATTACACAGATACGCAGTATTTT. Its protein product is CASSPGDYTDTQYF. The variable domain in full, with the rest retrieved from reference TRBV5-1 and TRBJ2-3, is KAGVTQTPRYLIKTRGQQVTLSCSPISGHRSVSWYQQTPGQGLQFLFEYFSETQRNKGNFPGRFSGRQFSNSRSEMNVSTLELGDSALYLCASSPGDYTDTQYFGPGTRLTVL.

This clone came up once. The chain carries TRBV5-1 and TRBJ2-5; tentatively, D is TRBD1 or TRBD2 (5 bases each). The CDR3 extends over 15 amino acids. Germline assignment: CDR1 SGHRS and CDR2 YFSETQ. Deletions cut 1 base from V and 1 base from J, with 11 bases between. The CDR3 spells CASSLWSGPQETQYF. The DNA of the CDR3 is TGCGCCAGCAGCTTGTGGTCGGGGCCCCAAGAGACCCAGTACTTC.